The next 16 T cell receptor beta chains were all read from a single sample in a study of OX40 agonist ivuxolimab in advanced cancers. The method was immunoSEQ multiplex PCR; TCRdb's version includes in-frame clones alone and lacks a portion of them. The sample shows about 98,000 clones, about 92% of them seen only once. Here the sequenced sample was CD4+ or CD8+ T cells sorted from blood, taken in a trial of the OX40 agonist ivuxolimab. Receptor source: an adult with an advanced solid tumor such as melanoma, head and neck, liver or kidney cancer.

This chain joins TRBV7-9 and TRBJ1-6, with TRBD1 identical over 9 bases. This CDR3 has 14 residues. The germline CDR1 and CDR2 sequences are SEHNR and FQNEAQ (reference sequence). The J segment lost 3 bases and the V segment lost 6 bases, leaving 0 bases of the junction unmatched. The CDR3 nucleotides read TGTGCCAGCAGGGGACAGGGCTATAATTCACCCCTCCACTTT. Protein product: CASRGQGYNSPLHF. Together with reference TRBV7-9 and TRBJ1-6, the CDR3 gives the full variable domain: DTGVSQNPRHKITKRGQNVTFRCDPISEHNRLYWYRQTLGQGPEFLTYFQNEAQLEKSRLLSDRFSAERPKGSFSTLEIQRTEQGDSAMYLCASRGQGYNSPLHFGNGTRLTVT.

V is TRBV4-3 and J is TRBJ1-5, with D possibly TRBD1 on 5 matching bases. The CDR3 covers 13 residues. CDR1 is LGHNA, CDR2 YSLEER, per germline. V lost 0 bases, J lost 14 bases, and 14 bases lay in between. The CDR3 coding sequence is TGCGCCAGCAGCCAAGATGAGAAGGGACTGAAGCATTTT. Translation: CASSQDEKGLKHF.

The chain couples TRBV25-1 to TRBJ2-3; possibly TRBD1 for D (6 bases). The germline CDR1 and CDR2 sequences are MGHDK and SYGVNS. V lost 8 bases, J lost 3 bases, and 18 bases lay in between. This CDR3 contains 15 residues. The CDR3 bases are TGTGCCAGCTCCCATAAGAGGGGGACGACAGATACGCAGTATTTT. Protein: CASSHKRGTTDTQYF.

V and J are TRBV28 and TRBJ1-4; possible D gene TRBD1, 6 bases. Between the trimmed V and J ends, which lost 4 bases and 0 bases, there was a span of 15 bases. The CDR3 has 17 amino acids. Germline assignment: CDR1 MDHEN and CDR2 SYDVKM. DNA of the CDR3: TGTGCCAGCAGTTCTCACAGGGTCGACTCAACTAATGAAAAACTGTTTTTT. This translates into CASSSHRVDSTNEKLFF.

In this sample, this clone turned up once. The rearrangement joins TRBV7-8 to TRBJ2-5; no clear D gene. Trimming shortened V by 5 bases and J by 1 base, and 11 bases separated the two germline ends. Germline CDR1 reads SGHVS; CDR2 reads FQNEAQ. The CDR3 has 14 amino acids. The CDR3 sequence is CASSIRRTQETQYF. DNA of the CDR3: TGTGCCAGCAGCATTAGAAGAACCCAAGAGACCCAGTACTTC.

The J gene is TRBJ2-7, the V gene TRBV4-1; D gene ambiguous. CDR1 is MGHRA and CDR2 is YSYEKL in the germline V gene. The CDR3 has 11 residues. Trimming pared 3 bases from V and 4 bases from J, leaving 4 bases between. CDR3 nucleotide sequence: TGCGCCAGCAGCCACAGATACGAGCAGTACTTC. Its protein is CASSHRYEQYF.

The V gene is TRBV4-2, the J gene TRBJ2-7, with D perhaps given as TRBD1 or TRBD2 (7 bases each). This CDR3 comprises 17 residues. In germline, CDR1 is LGHNA, CDR2 YNFKEQ. Between the trimmed V and J ends, which lost 4 bases and 2 bases, there was a span of 21 bases. In DNA form, the CDR3 reads TGTGCCAGCAGCCTAGGGGGAGCGGGACAGCGTGCCTACGAGCAGTACTTC. This gives the protein CASSLGGAGQRAYEQYF.

The chain is built from TRBV23-1 and TRBJ1-1, with 11 bases identical to TRBD1. TRBV23-1 qualifies as an ORF whose function is uncertain. The V segment lost 3 bases and the J segment 8 bases; nucleotides outside the gene matches: 20. This CDR3 is 19 amino acids long. The CDR3 here is CASSHRLDRGRLRLGEAFF. The DNA for the CDR3 is TGCGCCAGCAGTCACCGCCTGGACAGGGGGCGTCTCAGGCTCGGGGAAGCTTTCTTT.

The chain employs TRBV28 and TRBJ1-5; a possible D gene is TRBD1 (5 bases). The germline gives CDR1 MDHEN, CDR2 SYDVKM. The CDR3 length is 15 residues. V was clipped by 6 bases and J by 2 bases, with 14 bases between them. CDR3 bases: TGTGCCAGCAGCTCGATCGGAGGGGGCAATCAGCCCCAGCATTTT. This gives the protein CASSSIGGGNQPQHF.

The gene calls are TRBV5-4 and TRBJ2-7; no clear D. Germline V gives CDR1 SGHNT, CDR2 YYREEE (reference sequence). V was shortened by 0 bases and J by 6 bases, with 10 bases between the two germline ends. The CDR3 consists of 13 residues. The CDR3 sequence: CASSLAGVGEQYV. The CDR3 DNA sequence: TGTGCCAGCAGCTTGGCTGGGGTGGGCGAGCAGTACGTC.

V is TRBV25-1 and J is TRBJ1-6, with D unresolved. Germline loops: CDR1 MGHDK, CDR2 SYGVNS. The CDR3 covers 13 residues. V gave up 6 bases and J gave up 10 bases, with 13 bases separating them. The chain's CDR3 is CASRRFYESPLHF. DNA for the CDR3: TGTGCCAGCAGACGGTTTTATGAGTCACCCCTCCACTTT. Full variable domain (remainder filled in from reference TRBV25-1 and TRBJ1-6): EADIYQTPRYLVIGTGKKITLECSQTMGHDKMYWYQQDPGMELHLIHYSYGVNSTEKGDLSSESTVSRIRTEHFPLTLESARPSHTSQYLCASRRFYESPLHFGNGTRLTVT.

For this clone: Other DNA sequences in the same sample also yield this CDR3. The genes are TRBV28 and TRBJ1-2; tentatively, D is TRBD1 (6 bases). V dropped 2 bases and J dropped 2 bases, with 6 bases sitting between them. This CDR3 is built from 13 residues. From germline, CDR1 is MDHEN and CDR2 SYDVKM. The CDR3 region has the DNA TGTGCCAGCAGTTTAACAGGGAACTATGGCTACACCTTC. This sequence encodes CASSLTGNYGYTF.

The chain recombines TRBV2 with TRBJ2-1, with 11 positions matching TRBD2. This CDR3 spans 16 amino acids. V trimming: 3 bases; J trimming: 7 bases; junction bases outside the gene matches: 8. CDR1 is SNHLY and CDR2 is FYNNEI in the germline V gene. The CDR3: CASSEYLAGGQNEQFF. DNA of the CDR3: TGTGCCAGCAGTGAGTACCTAGCGGGGGGCCAAAATGAGCAGTTCTTC.

This chain joins TRBV14 and TRBJ2-2; a weak D match, TRBD2 (5 bases). V gave up 4 bases and J gave up 0 bases, with 6 bases separating them. Germline loops: CDR1 SGHDN, CDR2 FVKESK. This CDR3 spans 14 amino acids. This CDR3 reads CASSLGANTGELFF. The CDR3 DNA reads TGTGCCAGCAGCCTCGGGGCGAACACCGGGGAGCTGTTTTTT.

The count of this clone is one. The chain links TRBV5-5 to TRBJ2-1; D gene unclear. The V end was cut by 1 base, the J end by 0 bases, with 11 bases between. The germline V gene encodes CDR1 SGHKS and CDR2 YYEKEE (reference sequence). CDR3 size: 16 residues. CDR3 region: CASSLLPTSSYNEQFF. The CDR3 region has the DNA TGTGCCAGCAGCTTGCTACCAACCAGCTCCTACAATGAGCAGTTCTTC. The variable domain in full, completed from reference TRBV5-5 and TRBJ2-1, reads DAGVTQSPTHLIKTRGQQVTLRCSPISGHKSVSWYQQVLGQGPQFIFQYYEKEERGRGNFPDRFSARQFPNYSSELNVNALLLGDSALYLCASSLLPTSSYNEQFFGPGTRLTVL.

This chain joins TRBV7-2 and TRBJ1-1, with 10 bases identical to TRBD1. The V and J ends lost 1 base and 0 bases, in that order; junction bases with no gene match: 5. The CDR3 has 17 residues. Germline assignment: CDR1 SGHTA and CDR2 FQGNSA. The CDR3 spells CASSLGQGAPMNTEAFF. CDR3 DNA: TGTGCCAGCAGCTTAGGACAGGGGGCCCCCATGAACACTGAAGCTTTCTTT.